This T cell receptor beta chain emerged from a study of shared clonotypes between healthy human individuals. Using 200 ng DNA, tens of thousands of T cell genomes, the sorted-subset replicate PCRs were run. Measured with immunoSEQ multiplex PCR; TCRdb has only the in-frame clones, and not every one. The repertoire holds roughly 1,600,000 clones, with around 98.5% as singletons. Source material: naive CD4+ T cells sorted from blood. Subset: CD45RA+ positively selected. The clonotype was recovered from a young man in good health.

The CDR3 DNA is TGTGCCAGCAGCGCGGGACAGGGGGCGGGCGAGCAGTACTTC. Translation gives CASSAGQGAGEQYF. The chain has TRBV7-2 and TRBJ2-7, with 12 bases fitting TRBD1. The CDR3 loop spans 14 amino acids. Looked up from germline, CDR1 is SGHTA and CDR2 is FQGNSA. V was pared by 5 bases and J by 6 bases, with 5 bases of the junction left unmatched.